One sample yielded the 10 T cell receptor beta chains listed below, sequenced in a study of blood T cell repertoires in COVID-19. Clones were sequenced by immunoSEQ multiplex PCR, and TCRdb holds only the in-frame ones, with some missing. The sample has about 39,000 clones; 79% are singletons. Sequencing input: peripheral blood. The receptor set was obtained from a man between 65 and 85 years old with acute or convalescent COVID-19.

The chain combines TRBV10-1 with TRBJ2-7; 11 bases fit TRBD2. This CDR3 spans 13 amino acids. The ends lost 8 bases at V and 7 bases at J; junction bases unmatched: 7. Germline V gene data show CDR1 as WNHNN and CDR2 as SYGVQD (reference sequence). The CDR3 sequence: CASGTSGSGEQYF. The CDR3 DNA reads TGCGCCAGCGGCACTAGCGGGAGCGGGGAGCAGTACTTC.

This clone was seen a handful of times. The chain joins TRBV7-2 to TRBJ2-7, with 14 bases lining up with TRBD2. The V gene end was trimmed by 4 bases and the J gene end by 4 bases; junction bases not matched to a gene: 6. Germline V gives CDR1 SGHTA, CDR2 FQGNSA. The CDR3 loop spans 16 amino acids. CDR3 DNA sequence: TGTGCCAGCAGCTCCCGACTAGCGGGAGGGAGGTACGAGCAGTACTTC. It translates to CASSSRLAGGRYEQYF.

The chain has TRBV24-1 and TRBJ2-3; D call uncertain. Germline CDR1 reads KGHDR; CDR2 reads SFDVKD. The ends were cut back, 6 bases at V and 0 bases at J, with 9 bases in the middle. This CDR3 has 14 amino acids. The CDR3 sequence is CATSSDTSTDTQYF. The CDR3 DNA reads TGTGCCACCAGTTCCGATACTAGCACAGATACGCAGTATTTT.

The chain couples TRBV21-1 to TRBJ1-2; the table's D call TRBD1 went unverified against the DNA. TRBV21-1 is a pseudogene locus. The CDR3 is made up of 16 amino acids. CDR3 nucleotides: TGTGCCAGCAGCAAAGATAGGGGGTTGCCGGACTATGGCTACACCTTC. This sequence encodes CASSKDRGLPDYGYTF.

The CDR3 coding sequence is TGCGCCAGCAGCTTGGCGCCAGGGGGCGCCACCGGGGAGCTGTTTTTT. Translating it yields CASSLAPGGATGELFF. The chain employs TRBV5-1 and TRBJ2-2, with TRBD1 matching 8 bases. The germline gives CDR1 SGHRS, CDR2 YFSETQ. This CDR3 contains 16 residues. V was clipped by 0 bases and J by 4 bases; unmatched bases: 5.

This clone was seen a few times. CDR3 loop: CASRTQTGREAFF. Written as DNA, the CDR3 is TGCGCCAGCAGGACCCAAACAGGGCGGGAAGCTTTCTTT. The chain links TRBV5-1 to TRBJ1-1; perhaps TRBD1 as D (6 bases). Trimming left V 5 bases short and J 8 bases short, with 16 bases between. CDR1 is SGHRS and CDR2 is YFSETQ in the germline V gene. This CDR3 comprises 13 residues.

This clone was detected only a few times. The genes are TRBV18 and TRBJ1-5; the D is unclear. V lost 3 bases to trimming and J lost 4 bases, with 10 bases between them. Germline loops: CDR1 KGHSH, CDR2 LQKENI. The CDR3 loop spans 14 amino acids. CDR3 coding DNA: TGTGCCAGCTCACCTTTCGGGGATAATCAGCCCCAGCATTTT. Its protein product is CASSPFGDNQPQHF.

The rearrangement uses TRBV4-1 and TRBJ1-2, with a tentative D call TRBD1 (5 bases). Germline values: CDR1 MGHRA, CDR2 YSYEKL. This CDR3 has 14 residues. Trimming cost V 5 bases and J 4 bases, with 14 bases left between them. The CDR3 nucleotides read TGCGCCAGCAGCTCAGGGTTTTTGGGCTATGGCTACACCTTC. This translates into CASSSGFLGYGYTF.

V gene TRBV5-6 combines with J gene TRBJ2-3; D unresolved. Germline V gives CDR1 SGHDT, CDR2 YYEEEE. CDR3 size: 15 residues. Trimming cost V 4 bases and J 4 bases, with 16 bases left between them. The CDR3 DNA reads as TGTGCCAGCAGCCAAGACCGGAGCCCCTCAGATACGCAGTATTTT. This translates into CASSQDRSPSDTQYF.

The chain employs TRBV27 and TRBJ1-2; TRBD1 agrees at 8 bases. The V gene end was trimmed by 5 bases and the J gene end by 5 bases; junction bases not matched to a gene: 10. The length of the CDR3 is 15 residues. The germline V gene has CDR1 MNHEY and CDR2 SMNVEV (reference sequence). The CDR3 DNA follows: TGTGCCAGCAGTCAAAACCAGGGGGCGCTTTATGGCTACACCTTC. Encoded protein: CASSQNQGALYGYTF.